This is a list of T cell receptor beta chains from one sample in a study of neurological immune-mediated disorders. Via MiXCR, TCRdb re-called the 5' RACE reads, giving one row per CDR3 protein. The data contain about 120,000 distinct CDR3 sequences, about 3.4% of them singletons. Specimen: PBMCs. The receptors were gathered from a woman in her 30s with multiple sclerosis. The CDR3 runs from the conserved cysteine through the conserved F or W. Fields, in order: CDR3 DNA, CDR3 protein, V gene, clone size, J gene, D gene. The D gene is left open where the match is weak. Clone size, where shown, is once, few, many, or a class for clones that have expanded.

CDR3 DNA: TGTGCCAGCAGACCGACAAGGGATACGCAGTATTTT
CDR3 protein: CASRPTRDTQYF
V gene: TRBV7-9
clone size: few
J gene: TRBJ2-3
D gene: -

CDR3 DNA: TGCAGTGCCGCCCTTCCAGGAGGAGAGACCCAGTACTTC
CDR3 protein: CSAALPGGETQYF
V gene: TRBV20-1
clone size: many
J gene: TRBJ2-5
D gene: -

CDR3 DNA: TGCGCCAGCAGATTGAGCTGGAGGACCTACGAGCAGTACTTC
CDR3 protein: CASRLSWRTYEQYF
V gene: TRBV5-1
clone size: many
J gene: TRBJ2-7
D gene: -

CDR3 DNA: TGTGCCAGCAGTCCGTTCCAGGGCCGGAATGAGCAGTTCTTC
CDR3 protein: CASSPFQGRNEQFF
V gene: TRBV12-3/TRBV12-4
clone size: many
J gene: TRBJ2-1
D gene: -

CDR3 DNA: TGCAGTGCCAAGAGTAGGGGCACCTACGAGCAGTACTTC
CDR3 protein: CSAKSRGTYEQYF
V gene: TRBV20-1
clone size: many
J gene: TRBJ2-7
D gene: -

CDR3 DNA: TGTGCCAGCAGCTTAGCGGAAATTGAGCAGTTCTTC
CDR3 protein: CASSLAEIEQFF
V gene: TRBV7-2
clone size: many
J gene: TRBJ2-1
D gene: -

CDR3 DNA: TGTGCCAGCAGCTTAAGCCAGGGGGCCTATGAGCAGTTCTTC
CDR3 protein: CASSLSQGAYEQFF
V gene: TRBV7-9
clone size: few
J gene: TRBJ2-1
D gene: TRBD1

CDR3 DNA: TGTGCCAGCAGCCCGACAGGGAGGGACACCGGGGAGCTGTTTTTT
CDR3 protein: CASSPTGRDTGELFF
V gene: TRBV12-3/TRBV12-4
clone size: few
J gene: TRBJ2-2
D gene: -

CDR3 DNA: TGTGCCAGCAGCTTTGGGGCGTTTGTTCCCCAAGTGTCCTACGAGCAGTACTTC
CDR3 protein: CASSFGAFVPQVSYEQYF
V gene: TRBV7-8
clone size: medium-sized
J gene: TRBJ2-7
D gene: -

CDR3 DNA: TGCAGTGCTATCGTATTAGGGGGCCTTCTGGACGAGCAGTACTTC
CDR3 protein: CSAIVLGGLLDEQYF
V gene: TRBV20-1
clone size: many
J gene: TRBJ2-7
D gene: TRBD1

CDR3 DNA: TGTGCCAGCAGCTCGGGACTAGCGGTTAATGAGCAGTTCTTC
CDR3 protein: CASSSGLAVNEQFF
V gene: TRBV5-6
clone size: many
J gene: TRBJ2-1
D gene: TRBD2

CDR3 DNA: TGTGCCATCAGTGGAGGGCTTGGAGCCGCAAGGGACACCGGGGAGCTGTTTTTT
CDR3 protein: CAISGGLGAARDTGELFF
V gene: TRBV10-3
clone size: many
J gene: TRBJ2-2
D gene: -

CDR3 DNA: TGCGCCAGCAGCTTATTAGACACCGGGGAGCTGTTTTTT
CDR3 protein: CASSLLDTGELFF
V gene: TRBV5-1
clone size: -
J gene: TRBJ2-2
D gene: -

CDR3 DNA: TGCGCCAGCAGCCACGACATAGGTGTTTGGGACAGGGTCCCCAAAAACATTCAGTACTTC
CDR3 protein: CASSHDIGVWDRVPKNIQYF
V gene: TRBV4-3
clone size: many
J gene: TRBJ2-4
D gene: TRBD1

CDR3 DNA: TGTGCCAGCCGAGAGTCAGGGAAGGACTATGGCTACACCTTC
CDR3 protein: CASRESGKDYGYTF
V gene: TRBV25-1
clone size: many
J gene: TRBJ1-2
D gene: -

CDR3 DNA: TGCAGTGCTGCCCGGACAGCCCGGCAACAGCCCCAGCATTTT
CDR3 protein: CSAARTARQQPQHF
V gene: TRBV20-1
clone size: many
J gene: TRBJ1-5
D gene: -

CDR3 DNA: TGTGCCAGCAGTACCCGACTAGCGGGAGGCTACAAGCCGGCCTACAATGAGCAGTTCTTC
CDR3 protein: CASSTRLAGGYKPAYNEQFF
V gene: TRBV12-3/TRBV12-4
clone size: many
J gene: TRBJ2-1
D gene: TRBD2

CDR3 DNA: TGTGCCAGCAGTTTCGGGGGGTCGGGCACCGGGGAGCTGTTTTTT
CDR3 protein: CASSFGGSGTGELFF
V gene: TRBV12-3/TRBV12-4
clone size: many
J gene: TRBJ2-2
D gene: TRBD2

CDR3 DNA: TGCAGTGCTCTGGGCAGCACCTACGAGCAGTACTTC
CDR3 protein: CSALGSTYEQYF
V gene: TRBV20-1
clone size: many
J gene: TRBJ2-7
D gene: -

CDR3 DNA: TGTGCCAGCAGCCTCTACACCCGGGACATGCGCACCGGGGAGCTGTTTTTT
CDR3 protein: CASSLYTRDMRTGELFF
V gene: TRBV7-2
clone size: many
J gene: TRBJ2-2
D gene: -

CDR3 DNA: TGTGCCACCAGCAGAGATGAGGGGGCCGGCAATCAGCCCCAGCATTTT
CDR3 protein: CATSRDEGAGNQPQHF
V gene: TRBV15
clone size: many
J gene: TRBJ1-5
D gene: TRBD1

CDR3 DNA: TGTGCCAGCAGCGTAGCTTGGTCCAGTCGGCCCTTTGAAGGCTACACCTTC
CDR3 protein: CASSVAWSSRPFEGYTF
V gene: TRBV9
clone size: many
J gene: TRBJ1-2
D gene: -

CDR3 DNA: TGTGCCTGGAGAGACCAGGGGTATACTGAAGCTTTCTTT
CDR3 protein: CAWRDQGYTEAFF
V gene: TRBV30
clone size: many
J gene: TRBJ1-1
D gene: -

CDR3 DNA: TGCGCCAGCAGCCAGGGGGGTCGGGCGAACACCGGGGAGCTGTTTTTT
CDR3 protein: CASSQGGRANTGELFF
V gene: TRBV5-1
clone size: many
J gene: TRBJ2-2
D gene: -

CDR3 DNA: TGCGCCAGCAGCCCCGAGGGCCGAGGATCTCTCGAGCAGTACTTC
CDR3 protein: CASSPEGRGSLEQYF
V gene: TRBV5-1
clone size: many
J gene: TRBJ2-7
D gene: -

CDR3 DNA: TGTGCCAGCAAATGGACAGGCGGCGGGAATGGCTACACCTTC
CDR3 protein: CASKWTGGGNGYTF
V gene: TRBV5-6
clone size: many
J gene: TRBJ1-2
D gene: TRBD1

CDR3 DNA: TGCGCCAGCAGCGAGATAATAGCGGGGGACGGCCCAGATACGCAGTATTTT
CDR3 protein: CASSEIIAGDGPDTQYF
V gene: TRBV4-3
clone size: many
J gene: TRBJ2-3
D gene: TRBD2

CDR3 DNA: TGCGCCAGCAGCTTGGGCTCCACCGGAGAGACCCAGTACTTC
CDR3 protein: CASSLGSTGETQYF
V gene: TRBV5-1
clone size: many
J gene: TRBJ2-5
D gene: -

CDR3 DNA: TGTGCCAGCAGCTTGGGGGGACTTACCTCCTACGAGCAGTACTTC
CDR3 protein: CASSLGGLTSYEQYF
V gene: TRBV7-8
clone size: many
J gene: TRBJ2-7
D gene: -

CDR3 DNA: TGTGCCAGCTTGGGGCAGCGGCGAGGGACTGAAGCTTTCTTT
CDR3 protein: CASLGQRRGTEAFF
V gene: TRBV7-9
clone size: many
J gene: TRBJ1-1
D gene: -

CDR3 DNA: TGCGCCAGCAGCCAAGCCTATCGGCGGGACAGCTCCTACGAGCAGTACTTC
CDR3 protein: CASSQAYRRDSSYEQYF
V gene: TRBV4-3
clone size: many
J gene: TRBJ2-7
D gene: -

CDR3 DNA: TGTGCCAGCAGTTTACCTCGCCAGGGCGCCCTGGAAGCTTTCTTT
CDR3 protein: CASSLPRQGALEAFF
V gene: TRBV12-3/TRBV12-4
clone size: many
J gene: TRBJ1-1
D gene: -

CDR3 DNA: TGTGCCAGCAGCTTAGCACCTAGCGGGCCCTACGAGCAGTACTTC
CDR3 protein: CASSLAPSGPYEQYF
V gene: TRBV7-8
clone size: many
J gene: TRBJ2-7
D gene: TRBD2

CDR3 DNA: TGCAGTGCTAGAGTGCGGGAGGACAACTCCTACGAGCAGTACTTC
CDR3 protein: CSARVREDNSYEQYF
V gene: TRBV20-1
clone size: many
J gene: TRBJ2-7
D gene: TRBD2

CDR3 DNA: TGTGCCAGCTCACCACCTACAGTATTATTAGGAGAGACTGAAGCTTTCTTT
CDR3 protein: CASSPPTVLLGETEAFF
V gene: TRBV18
clone size: many
J gene: TRBJ1-1
D gene: -

CDR3 DNA: TGCGCCAGCAGCCGGACTAGCGGGGGCGCGGATACGCAGTATTTT
CDR3 protein: CASSRTSGGADTQYF
V gene: TRBV5-1
clone size: many
J gene: TRBJ2-3
D gene: TRBD2

CDR3 DNA: TGTGCCAGCAGCTTGCGTTCGGGGGGCGATGGCTACACCTTC
CDR3 protein: CASSLRSGGDGYTF
V gene: TRBV7-9
clone size: many
J gene: TRBJ1-2
D gene: -

CDR3 DNA: TGCAGTGCTTGCCGCGGGGGGTACACCGGGGAGCTGTTTTTT
CDR3 protein: CSACRGGYTGELFF
V gene: TRBV20-1
clone size: many
J gene: TRBJ2-2
D gene: TRBD2

CDR3 DNA: TGTGCCAGCAGCCTTCCGGGACAGGGGGTAAGGAGCACTGAAGCTTTCTTT
CDR3 protein: CASSLPGQGVRSTEAFF
V gene: TRBV7-9
clone size: many
J gene: TRBJ1-1
D gene: TRBD1

CDR3 DNA: TGTGCCAGCAGCAAGAACAGGGTTCTAAAATCGAACACTGAAGCTTTCTTT
CDR3 protein: CASSKNRVLKSNTEAFF
V gene: TRBV12-3/TRBV12-4
clone size: many
J gene: TRBJ1-1
D gene: -

CDR3 DNA: TGTGCTAGTGGTCCAATCGGGGGGCTGCTAGCCAAAAACATTCAGTACTTC
CDR3 protein: CASGPIGGLLAKNIQYF
V gene: TRBV12-5
clone size: many
J gene: TRBJ2-4
D gene: -

CDR3 DNA: TGTGCCAGCAGCCAAGATCGGACGAACACTGAAGCTTTCTTT
CDR3 protein: CASSQDRTNTEAFF
V gene: TRBV3-1
clone size: -
J gene: TRBJ1-1
D gene: -

CDR3 DNA: TGCAGTGCGCGGACAGGGGTTGACTCTGGAAACACCATATATTTT
CDR3 protein: CSARTGVDSGNTIYF
V gene: TRBV20-1
clone size: many
J gene: TRBJ1-3
D gene: TRBD1

CDR3 DNA: TGCAGTGCTAGAGAGGGGACTGGAAACACCATATATTTT
CDR3 protein: CSAREGTGNTIYF
V gene: TRBV20-1
clone size: many
J gene: TRBJ1-3
D gene: -

CDR3 DNA: TGCAGTGCTAGAGGGGACAGGGAAGGCAGCTCCTATAATTCACCCCTCCACTTT
CDR3 protein: CSARGDREGSSYNSPLHF
V gene: TRBV20-1
clone size: many
J gene: TRBJ1-6
D gene: TRBD1

CDR3 DNA: TGTGCCAGCAGCTCCCTCCCCCTGTTAGCGGTTAACACCGGGGAGCTGTTTTTT
CDR3 protein: CASSSLPLLAVNTGELFF
V gene: TRBV12-3/TRBV12-4
clone size: many
J gene: TRBJ2-2
D gene: -

CDR3 DNA: TGTGCCAGCAGCTCAAAGGGGGGACACTCTGGAAACACCATATATTTT
CDR3 protein: CASSSKGGHSGNTIYF
V gene: TRBV7-2
clone size: many
J gene: TRBJ1-3
D gene: -

CDR3 DNA: TGTGCCAGCAGCTTCGGGCCCGGAGGATACAATGAGCAGTTCTTC
CDR3 protein: CASSFGPGGYNEQFF
V gene: TRBV5-5
clone size: -
J gene: TRBJ2-1
D gene: -

CDR3 DNA: TGTGCCATCAGTGAGTCCATAGGCCCCGGGGAGCTGTTTTTT
CDR3 protein: CAISESIGPGELFF
V gene: TRBV10-3
clone size: many
J gene: TRBJ2-2
D gene: -

CDR3 DNA: TGCAGTGCTAAGCCGGGGAGCCGCACTGAAGCTTTCTTT
CDR3 protein: CSAKPGSRTEAFF
V gene: TRBV20-1
clone size: many
J gene: TRBJ1-1
D gene: -

CDR3 DNA: TGTGCCAGCAGCTTAGAAAGGGGAAATCAGCCCCAGCATTTT
CDR3 protein: CASSLERGNQPQHF
V gene: TRBV7-8
clone size: many
J gene: TRBJ1-5
D gene: -